This TCR beta chain comes out of a study of T cell repertoires in cytomegalovirus infection. Looking at the study overall: Well-studied HLA-B-restricted epitopes and recently identified HLA-C-restricted epitopes of CMV were both used in the study. Through public TCR beta signatures, both CMV infection and matching HLA type were indicated.

Study-level results: Individuals carrying CMV plus the relevant HLA were identified by cumulative frequency of public TCR beta families. There were HLA-C-restricted CMV-specific TCR beta clonotypes dominating the ex vivo response.

TCRdb redid the calling of the reads with MiXCR, one entry per CDR3 protein. The sample includes roughly 860,000 distinct CDR3 sequences, 32% of them seen just once. Points on this clonotype: What it binds is not known.

The ends were cut back, 2 bases at V and 4 bases at J, with 9 bases in the middle. CDR3 length equals 14 residues. Germline CDR1 reads LGHNT; CDR2 reads FRNRAP. The V call is TRBV12-5, the J call TRBJ2-1; D remains ambiguous. This sequence was found in a human donor in good health (CMV status not recorded). Some clones in this sample may be carry-over from other donors' samples. The input for sequencing was cultured CD8+ T cells from PBMCs, taken from culture after CMV antigen stimulation. The CDR3 here is CASGLNREYNEQFF. The CDR3 DNA follows: TGTGCTAGTGGTTTGAACAGAGAATACAATGAGCAGTTCTTC.